Listed below are T cell receptor beta chains from one sample, sequenced in a study of Ad26.COV2.S vaccination and SARS-CoV-2 variants. TCRdb's copy holds only in-frame clones and misses some; the assay was immunoSEQ multiplex PCR. This table holds around 400,000 clones, 83% found once. Source: peripheral blood, taken in a trial of Ad26.COV2.S vaccine versus placebo. These receptors all stem from a person between 18 and 65 years old who received the Ad26.COV2.S COVID-19 vaccine or a placebo. The CDR3 runs from the conserved cysteine through the conserved F or W. A D gene is named only where the DNA matches it firmly. For some rows the clone size is stated as once, few or many, or as a class when expanded; others skip it.

v_gene	abundance	j_gene	d_gene	CDR3aa	CDR3nt
TRBV29-1	.	TRBJ1-1	.	CSVARVEGTEAFF	TGCAGCGTGGCCAGGGTCGAAGGTACTGAAGCTTTCTTT
TRBV9	few	TRBJ1-6	.	CASRREGDNSPLHF	TGTGCCAGCAGGAGGGAGGGGGATAATTCACCCCTCCACTTT
TRBV4-1	once	TRBJ1-6	.	CASSPGHTNSPLHF	TGCGCCAGCAGCCCCGGACACACCAACTCACCCCTCCACTTT
TRBV2	.	TRBJ2-1	.	CASSRTALNEQFF	TGTGCCAGCAGCCGGACGGCTCTCAATGAGCAGTTCTTC
TRBV6-5	.	TRBJ2-7	.	CASSLGTEHYEQYF	TGTGCCAGCAGTCTCGGGACGGAGCATTACGAGCAGTACTTC
TRBV19	.	TRBJ1-5	.	CASSTDPGAHQPQHF	TGTGCCAGTAGTACGGACCCCGGCGCCCATCAGCCCCAGCATTTT
TRBV5-1	once	TRBJ2-7	TRBD2	CASSPRTSGGPAAYEQYF	TGCGCCAGCAGCCCACGGACTAGCGGGGGCCCCGCGGCGTACGAGCAGTACTTC
TRBV6-6	.	TRBJ1-1	.	CASSEGAGGDAEAFF	TGTGCCAGCAGCGAGGGAGCCGGTGGGGACGCTGAAGCTTTCTTT
TRBV5-1	.	TRBJ1-6	TRBD1	CASSRDSNSPLHF	TGCGCCAGCAGCCGGGACAGCAATTCACCCCTCCACTTT
TRBV7-2	few	TRBJ1-5	.	CASSDYRGQPQHF	TGTGCCAGCAGCGATTATAGGGGTCAGCCCCAGCATTTT
TRBV5-1	once	TRBJ1-6	TRBD1	CASSSGQGGGSPLHF	TGCGCCAGCAGCTCGGGACAGGGAGGAGGGTCACCCCTCCACTTT
TRBV19	.	TRBJ2-3	TRBD2	CASTPRLAESTDTQYF	TGTGCCAGTACCCCTAGACTAGCGGAGAGCACAGATACGCAGTATTTT
TRBV11-2	.	TRBJ1-2	.	CASSPTATGYTF	TGTGCCAGCAGCCCCACCGCTACCGGCTACACCTTC
TRBV24-1	.	TRBJ2-7	.	CATQFGPSYEQYF	TGTGCCACCCAGTTTGGACCTTCCTACGAGCAGTACTTC
TRBV25-1	.	TRBJ2-4	.	CASSEDRAIQYF	TGTGCCAGCAGTGAGGACCGGGCCATTCAGTACTTC
TRBV29-1	.	TRBJ2-1	TRBD2	CSVDGGRAPNEQFF	TGCAGCGTTGATGGCGGGAGGGCCCCCAATGAGCAGTTCTTC
TRBV6-5	.	TRBJ2-1	.	CASSYGRVNEQFF	TGTGCCAGCAGTTACGGCAGGGTAAATGAGCAGTTCTTC
TRBV4-1	once	TRBJ1-4	.	CASSQVPINEKLFF	TGCGCCAGCAGCCAAGTACCGATTAATGAAAAACTGTTTTTT
TRBV7-9	.	TRBJ2-1	.	CASSSRTSGAEGQFF	TGTGCCAGCAGCTCCCGGACTTCAGGGGCTGAGGGGCAGTTCTTC
TRBV19	few	TRBJ1-3	.	CASSIYRGSGRGNTIYF	TGTGCCAGTAGTATATACCGGGGGTCGGGACGAGGAAACACCATATATTTT
TRBV6-5	.	TRBJ2-7	TRBD1	CASTKRQGTMYEQYF	TGTGCCAGCACAAAAAGACAGGGGACGATGTACGAGCAGTACTTC
TRBV18	.	TRBJ2-2	.	CASSPRQEGSGELFF	TGTGCCAGCTCACCCAGACAGGAGGGATCCGGGGAGCTGTTTTTT
TRBV30	once	TRBJ1-3	.	CAWYTGTSGNTIYF	TGTGCCTGGTACACAGGGACCTCTGGAAACACCATATATTTT
TRBV27	.	TRBJ2-3	.	CASSFSAEPTDTQYF	TGTGCCAGCAGTTTTTCAGCCGAACCCACAGATACGCAGTATTTT
TRBV18	.	TRBJ1-5	.	CASSPRQGDNQPQHF	TGTGCCAGCTCACCCCGCCAAGGGGATAATCAGCCCCAGCATTTT
TRBV19	.	TRBJ1-1	.	CASGEAFF	TGTGCCAGTGGCGAAGCTTTCTTT
TRBV5-1	.	TRBJ2-7	TRBD2	CASSLAGRERQYF	TGCGCCAGCAGCTTGGCCGGGAGGGAACGGCAGTACTTC
TRBV11-2	.	TRBJ1-1	TRBD1	CASSVDRGAFF	TGTGCCAGCAGCGTAGACAGGGGAGCTTTCTTT
TRBV9	.	TRBJ2-2	TRBD2	CASRSSPLARNTGELFF	TGTGCCAGCAGGTCAAGTCCACTAGCGAGGAACACCGGGGAGCTGTTTTTT
TRBV20-1	.	TRBJ2-3	.	CSAAGGTQYF	TGCAGTGCGGCCGGGGGTACGCAGTATTTT
TRBV19	.	TRBJ1-5	.	CASSIMGTEYSNQPQHF	TGTGCCAGTAGTATAATGGGCACTGAATATAGCAATCAGCCCCAGCATTTT
TRBV5-1	.	TRBJ2-2	.	CASSPFSTRADGELFF	TGCGCCAGCAGCCCGTTCTCGACCAGGGCTGACGGGGAGCTGTTTTTT
TRBV6-5	.	TRBJ1-1	.	CASRGLPMNTEAFF	TGTGCCAGCAGGGGTCTACCCATGAACACTGAAGCTTTCTTT
TRBV2	.	TRBJ2-7	TRBD2	CASIPASGGPYEQYF	TGTGCCAGCATCCCCGCTAGCGGGGGGCCTTACGAGCAGTACTTC
TRBV18	once	TRBJ2-5	TRBD2	CASSPRGGQETQYF	TGTGCCAGCTCACCACGGGGGGGCCAAGAGACCCAGTACTTC
TRBV5-1	once	TRBJ2-2	.	CASTELSGELFF	TGCGCCAGCACGGAGCTTTCCGGGGAGCTGTTTTTT
TRBV4-1	.	TRBJ2-4	.	CASSQDIGARLAKNIQYF	TGCGCCAGCAGCCAAGATATCGGGGCGAGGCTAGCCAAAAACATTCAGTACTTC
TRBV29-1	.	TRBJ2-3	.	CSVVRTDTQYF	TGCAGCGTAGTTCGGACAGATACGCAGTATTTT
TRBV5-1	.	TRBJ1-4	.	CASSYGTGGEKLFF	TGCGCCAGCAGCTACGGGACTGGGGGTGAAAAACTGTTTTTT
TRBV19	.	TRBJ1-5	TRBD1	CASEDREMGQPQHF	TGTGCCAGTGAAGACAGGGAGATGGGTCAGCCCCAGCATTTT
TRBV5-5	.	TRBJ1-1	.	CASSLVAGNTEAFF	TGTGCCAGCAGCTTGGTCGCAGGGAATACTGAAGCTTTCTTT
TRBV29-1	few	TRBJ2-7	.	CSVSNREGYEQYF	TGCAGCGTGTCGAACAGGGAAGGCTACGAGCAGTACTTC
TRBV2	few	TRBJ1-4	.	CASSPPGGDNEKLFF	TGTGCCAGCAGTCCCCCCGGGGGGGATAATGAAAAACTGTTTTTT
TRBV12-3/TRBV12-4	.	TRBJ1-5	.	CANSLLSNQPQHF	TGTGCCAACAGTCTCCTTAGCAATCAGCCCCAGCATTTT
TRBV5-1	few	TRBJ1-5	TRBD1	CASSRTGVDQPQHF	TGCGCCAGCAGCCGTACAGGGGTGGATCAGCCCCAGCATTTT
TRBV7-2	once	TRBJ1-6	.	CASSPRQSSYNSPLHF	TGTGCCAGCAGCCCGCGACAGAGCTCCTATAATTCACCCCTCCACTTT
TRBV7-2	.	TRBJ1-1	.	CASSLTGKWGTTEAFF	TGTGCCAGCAGCTTAACAGGGAAATGGGGGACCACTGAAGCTTTCTTT
TRBV6-6	.	TRBJ1-6	.	CASSYEGSYNSPLHF	TGTGCCAGCAGTTACGAAGGCTCCTATAATTCACCCCTCCACTTT
TRBV3-1/TRBV3-2	.	TRBJ2-3	TRBD2	CASSQVRAGGADTQYF	TGTGCCAGCAGCCAAGTAAGAGCGGGAGGTGCAGATACGCAGTATTTT